This TCR beta chain came from a study of T cells after yellow fever vaccination. About the research overall: Researchers used SMART-Seq v4 Ultra Low Input to prepare fractions that had low cell numbers. The study's findings and limits: Contamination of FACS-sorted repertoires by abundant clonotypes from the bulk population could occur. Primary-vaccination clones mostly resurfaced post-booster (under 98% CD4, 75% to 90% CD8).

The table lists this clonotype with many counts. Antigen specificity is unknown. This CDR3 comprises 19 residues. V was trimmed by 4 bases and J by 4 bases, leaving 28 bases between them. Germline CDR1 MDHEN, CDR2 SYDVKM. TCRdb processed the 5' RACE reads anew with MiXCR; each CDR3 protein has one entry. The repertoire has about 320,000 distinct CDR3 sequences, approximately 4% of them found once; the top ten carry 15% to 20%. This sequence joins TRBV28 and TRBJ1-1; a weak D match, TRBD1 (6 bases). The sample consisted of PBMCs, taken 15 days after the yellow fever booster vaccination. The sequence was obtained from a man aged 18-30 years who received the YFV17D yellow fever vaccine. CDR3 nucleotides: TGTGCCAGCAGTTCCAAAATTTACAGGGATTTGGGATGGGGCACTGAAGCTTTCTTT. As protein: CASSSKIYRDLGWGTEAFF.